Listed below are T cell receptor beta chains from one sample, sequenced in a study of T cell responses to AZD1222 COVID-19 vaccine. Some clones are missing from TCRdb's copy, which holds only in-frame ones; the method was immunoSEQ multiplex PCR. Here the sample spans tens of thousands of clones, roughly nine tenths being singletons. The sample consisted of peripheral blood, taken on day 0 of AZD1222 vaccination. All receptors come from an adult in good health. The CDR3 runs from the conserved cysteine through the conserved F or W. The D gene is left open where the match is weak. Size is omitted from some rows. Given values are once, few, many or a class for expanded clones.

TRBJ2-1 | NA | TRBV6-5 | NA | CATSHQRASNEQFF | TGTGCCACATCCCACCAGCGGGCCAGCAATGAGCAGTTCTTC
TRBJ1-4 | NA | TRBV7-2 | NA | CASSPDASTNEKLFF | TGTGCCAGCAGCCCGGACGCGTCAACTAATGAAAAACTGTTTTTT
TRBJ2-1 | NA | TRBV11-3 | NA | CASSLGRGNEQFF | TGTGCCAGCAGCCTAGGACGAGGCAATGAGCAGTTCTTC
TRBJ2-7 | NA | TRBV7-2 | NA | CASSPGFGVYEQYF | TGTGCCAGCAGCCCCGGCTTCGGGGTCTACGAGCAGTACTTC
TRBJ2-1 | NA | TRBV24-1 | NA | CATSGMGGPRSYNEQFF | TGTGCCACCAGTGGGATGGGGGGGCCCCGCTCCTACAATGAGCAGTTCTTC
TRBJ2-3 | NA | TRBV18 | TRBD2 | CASSPLAGMPDTQYF | TGTGCCAGCTCACCGCTAGCGGGAATGCCAGATACGCAGTATTTT
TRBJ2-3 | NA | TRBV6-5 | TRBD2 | CASRSSGRPDTQYF | TGTGCCAGCAGGTCTAGCGGGAGACCAGATACGCAGTATTTT
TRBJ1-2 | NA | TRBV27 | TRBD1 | CASRPHGTGYGYTF | TGTGCCAGCAGACCGCATGGGACAGGCTATGGCTACACCTTC
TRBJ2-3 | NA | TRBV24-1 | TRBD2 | CATSDGTSGGWDTQYF | TGTGCCACCAGTGATGGGACTAGCGGGGGGTGGGATACGCAGTATTTT
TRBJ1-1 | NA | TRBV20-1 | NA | CSARDPEAFF | TGCAGTGCTAGAGATCCTGAAGCTTTCTTT
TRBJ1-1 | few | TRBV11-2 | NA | CASRPTGTTEAFF | TGTGCCAGCAGACCAACAGGGACCACTGAAGCTTTCTTT
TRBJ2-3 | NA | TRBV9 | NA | CASSHRDGGTDTQYF | TGTGCCAGCAGCCACCGGGACGGCGGCACAGATACGCAGTATTTT
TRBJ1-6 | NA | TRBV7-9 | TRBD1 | CASSTNTGGHSPLHF | TGTGCCAGCAGCACAAATACAGGGGGCCATTCACCCCTCCACTTT
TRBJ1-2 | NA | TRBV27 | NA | CASSSDSTNYGYTF | TGTGCCAGCAGTTCTGACAGTACTAACTATGGCTACACCTTC
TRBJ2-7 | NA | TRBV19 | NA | CASSISTNLKQYF | TGTGCCAGTAGTATCTCGACCAATTTGAAGCAGTACTTC
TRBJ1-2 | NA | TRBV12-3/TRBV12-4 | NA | CASSPSEYYGYTF | TGTGCCAGCAGTCCCAGTGAATACTATGGCTACACCTTC